This T cell receptor (beta chain) was sequenced during a study of blood T cell repertoires in COVID-19 (TCRdb year 2020). Regarding the research as a whole: The collaborator samples originated in the United States, Italy and Spain and spanned the acute and convalescent phases of COVID-19. HLA class I and class II types, where available, came from metadata supplied by the sample provider rather than from assay-based typing. The sample metadata nearly always contained a de-identified subject ID, COVID-19 status, age in years and sex. The samples were drawn from two sources: the first 160 participants of the ongoing ImmuneRACE study, and about 1,300 subjects contributed by 6 global collaborators. The repertoires were released in a freely available public database meant as a resource for research on the immune response to SARS-CoV-2. The dataset comprised deeply sampled blood TCRbeta repertoires from subjects exposed to, actively infected with, or recovered from COVID-19. The prospective study material was composed of cDNA or gDNA derived from T cells, B-cell-depleted T cells, or PBMCs.

The immunoSEQ Assay, a bias-controlled multiplex PCR, was used to amplify TCRbeta CDR3 regions from genomic DNA. The authors' pipeline ran thus. Nucleated cell counts per sample were estimated from amplification of reference gene primers within the assay. To quantify the absolute abundance of each unique TCRbeta CDR3 rearrangement, sequence reads were collapsed and filtered. For each sample, productive Simpson clonality was calculated as the square root of Simpson's diversity index over productive rearrangements. TCRdb took this table from immuneACCESS and kept in-frame rearrangements with V and J called. Such tables lack part of the clones; where checked against another copy, unresolved V genes explain under half of the gap, and the rest is unexplained. That table furnishes V, J and clone size, whereas the DNA furnished D and trimming. A total of roughly 140,000 clones appear in this sample, 70% to 85% of them only once. The ten largest make up roughly 10% of the sample.

CDR1 and CDR2 are read off the germline V gene as SGHVS and FQNEAQ. From the cysteine through the phenylalanine, the CDR3 covers 16 amino acids. The entry retains the CDR3 DNA only, 48 bases that are in frame from base 1. Trimming costs V 5 bases and J 1 base, and their ends lie 15 bases apart. Whole blood was collected in K2EDTA tubes by collaborating institutions according to the institutions' own protocols. Collaborator samples were shipped for TCRbeta analysis as frozen whole blood, isolated PBMCs, or DNA extracted from either sample type. A note on this clone: The target of this receptor is not known. There are no base qualities to consult, and no much larger clone falls within one base.

What the study reported, not specific to this receptor: How much clinical and demographic metadata was included differed by source and by participant, and the metadata was provided uncurated.

The rearranged chain carries TRBV7-8 and TRBJ2-1; the D gene is perhaps TRBD1, on 7 matching bases. The TCR originated in a man aged 60 to 75 with active or convalescent COVID-19. The specimen was peripheral blood. The nucleotide sequence is TGTGCCAGCAGCCCTGGGGGGACAGATTCCTACAATGAGCAGTTCTTC. Its product reads: CASSPGGTDSYNEQFF.